The following is a TCR beta chain sequence with its context. The antigen is undetermined. These data come from a study of OX40 agonist ivuxolimab in advanced cancers. On the study more broadly: The patients received ivuxolimab by intravenous route every 2 weeks at 0.01 to 10 mg/kg. Study findings and constraints: Nonresponders included some who also had low normalized T-cell clonal expansion. Mean expanded clone counts were higher in CD8+ than CD4+ T cells.

Autoimmune disease history or systemic immunosuppression disqualified patients. The assay was immunoSEQ multiplex PCR, and TCRdb's table has in-frame clones only and misses some. Among around 45,000 clones listed, 88% were seen once. Per germline, CDR1 SGHRS and CDR2 YFSETQ. CDR3 length: 14 residues. V was pared by 0 bases and J by 8 bases, with 14 bases between. This TCR was recovered from an adult with an advanced solid tumor such as melanoma, head and neck, liver or kidney cancer. The chain is built from TRBV5-1 and TRBJ1-2; TRBD1 might be the D (6 bases). The specimen was CD4+ or CD8+ T cells sorted from blood, collected in a trial of the OX40 agonist ivuxolimab. This chain's CDR3 is CASSLDGGARGYTF. Written as DNA, the CDR3 is TGCGCCAGCAGCTTGGATGGGGGGGCGAGAGGCTACACCTTC.